The TCR beta chain under discussion was sequenced for a study of cytomegalovirus exposure and HLA in healthy donors. Study at large: Earlier results showed roughly 120 million unique TCR beta sequences derived from 150 million to 200 million T cells.

CDR1 SGDLS and CDR2 YYNGEE come from the germline V gene. V lost 3 bases to trimming and J lost 1 base, with 11 bases between them. The CDR3 spans 15 residues. Study-level findings and limits: An apparent linkage of common viral pathogens to several of the most significant clusters emerged in a later analysis.

Turning to this clone: As yet, its antigen is unknown.

13 Jbeta primers and 60 Vbeta primers were used for the PCR. Assay used: immunoSEQ multiplex PCR; TCRdb lists only in-frame clones, some missing. The data contain around 100,000 clones, nearly 75% of them singletons. The TCR originated in a man aged 25 to 40 in good health and CMV-seropositive. The sequencing sample was made of PBMCs. V is TRBV9 and J is TRBJ1-3; D uncertain. CDR3 loop: CASSGTGKSGNTIYF. The CDR3 coding sequence is TGTGCCAGCAGCGGAACCGGGAAGTCTGGAAACACCATATATTTT.